This paragraph reports one T cell receptor (beta chain). This clonotype has only a few counts. It has no known antigen specificity. No per-base quality is available; no much larger clone lies one base away. This sample was included in a study of blood T cells in healthy people across ages (dated by TCRdb to 2015 to 2017). Turning to the overall study: In model experiments, roughly one uniquely barcoded TCR beta cDNA molecule per two T cells was captured by template switching. The study measured age-related changes in TCR beta repertoire diversity using deep sequencing normalized with unique cDNA molecular identifiers. The donors were divided into four age groups: young (average roughly 15 years), middle-aged (roughly 40), aged (around 59) and long-lived (roughly 88). To avoid experimental bias, donors of different ages were distributed randomly across sequencing lanes. For two donors (one aged 18 to 29 and one aged 80 or older), the study analyzed two additional independent replicas of 1 million unique cDNA reads from the same blood draw. What the work shows at the level of the full study, not this receptor alone: Observed TCR beta diversity per million T cells fell roughly linearly with age, and a significant reduction was already apparent by age roughly 40. The percentage of naive T cells measured by flow cytometry correlated strongly with observed TCR beta diversity. Total diversity estimates from one million sequenced T cells were considered lower bounds and underestimates. Because profiling used bulk unsorted PBMCs, naive and antigen-experienced compartments could not be compared conclusively. The long-lived group showed more naive CD4+ T cells, fewer expanded clones and increased TCR diversity than the aged group, suggesting age selection. Donor CMV infection status was unknown, potentially confounding age-related changes in expanded clonotypes.

The library was built by means of 5' RACE. A second PCR of roughly 6 to 11 cycles was performed with a sample-barcoded 5' primer and a J-beta primer mix. A unique molecular identifier was introduced onto each TCR beta cDNA molecule by a template-switch 5' adaptor carrying 12 random nucleotides. Each sample yielded at least 3 million CDR3-containing paired-end reads. First-strand cDNA synthesis was performed from all RNA using the Mint cDNA synthesis kit, with priming by a TRBC-specific oligonucleotide. All cDNA was treated with uracil-DNA glycosylase and then went through a first 18-cycle PCR with the universal primers M1SS and BC2_uni_R. The paper's data handling went like this. Normalization of each sample was performed by random selection of 1 million high-quality reads, each carrying a distinct molecular identifier. Reads sharing molecular identifiers were discarded rather than binned into consensus sequences. MiTCR, run with a Q25 quality threshold and the strictest error-elimination algorithm, handled CDR3 identification, clonotype clustering and error correction. A nonparametric unseen species model using Euler transformation provided a lower-bound estimate of total TCR beta diversity. TCRdb reanalyzed the raw reads on its own, using fastp at Q25 for trimming and MiXCR for clone calling, and kept in-frame beta chains. Rows are combined by CDR3 protein, so each entry shows the most common genes and DNA. TCRdb, not the original authors, processed these V and J calls. The sample table holds some 1,800,000 distinct CDR3 sequences, of which roughly 43% were seen once. About 21% of the sample rests with the top ten.

Spanning cysteine to phenylalanine, the CDR3 consists of 13 amino acids. Only the CDR3 region is kept as DNA, spanning 39 bases read in frame from base 1. The germline V gene encodes CDR1 LNHNV and CDR2 YYDKDF (reference sequence). V was cut back by 2 bases and J by 7 bases, leaving a gap of 11 bases between them. Systemically healthy Caucasian individuals from Russia, 39 in total and aged roughly 6 to 100 years, were included as donors. Each donor gave approximately 10 milliliters of peripheral blood, collected into EDTA-treated Vacutainer tubes. Ficoll-Paque density-gradient centrifugation was used to isolate PBMCs, with at least 6 million obtained per sample. Total RNA, at least 6 micrograms per sample, was extracted from PBMCs with Trizol reagent. For every donor, flow cytometry on a PBMC aliquot measured the percentage of naive CD45RAhigh/CD27high T cells.

In this chain, TRBV15 is recombined with TRBJ1-1; there is no confident call for the D gene. Sequenced material: blood. This TCR was sampled from a human donor in good health. This receptor has the CDR3 CATSRTEAGEAFF. The bases read TGTGCCACCAGCAGAACCGAGGCGGGTGAAGCTTTCTTT.